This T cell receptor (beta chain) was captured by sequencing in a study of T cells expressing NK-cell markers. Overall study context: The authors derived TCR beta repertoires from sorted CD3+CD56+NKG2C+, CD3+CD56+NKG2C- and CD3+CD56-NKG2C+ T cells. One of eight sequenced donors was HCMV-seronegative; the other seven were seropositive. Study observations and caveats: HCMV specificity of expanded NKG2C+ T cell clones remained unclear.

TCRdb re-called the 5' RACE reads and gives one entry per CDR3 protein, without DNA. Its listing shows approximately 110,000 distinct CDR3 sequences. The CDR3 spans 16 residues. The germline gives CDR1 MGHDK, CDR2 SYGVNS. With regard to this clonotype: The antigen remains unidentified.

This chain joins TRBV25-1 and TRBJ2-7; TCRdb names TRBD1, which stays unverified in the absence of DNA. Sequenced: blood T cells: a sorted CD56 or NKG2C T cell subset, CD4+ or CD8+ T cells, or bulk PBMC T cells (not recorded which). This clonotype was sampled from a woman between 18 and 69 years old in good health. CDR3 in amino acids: CASSGGPGQGLYEQYF.